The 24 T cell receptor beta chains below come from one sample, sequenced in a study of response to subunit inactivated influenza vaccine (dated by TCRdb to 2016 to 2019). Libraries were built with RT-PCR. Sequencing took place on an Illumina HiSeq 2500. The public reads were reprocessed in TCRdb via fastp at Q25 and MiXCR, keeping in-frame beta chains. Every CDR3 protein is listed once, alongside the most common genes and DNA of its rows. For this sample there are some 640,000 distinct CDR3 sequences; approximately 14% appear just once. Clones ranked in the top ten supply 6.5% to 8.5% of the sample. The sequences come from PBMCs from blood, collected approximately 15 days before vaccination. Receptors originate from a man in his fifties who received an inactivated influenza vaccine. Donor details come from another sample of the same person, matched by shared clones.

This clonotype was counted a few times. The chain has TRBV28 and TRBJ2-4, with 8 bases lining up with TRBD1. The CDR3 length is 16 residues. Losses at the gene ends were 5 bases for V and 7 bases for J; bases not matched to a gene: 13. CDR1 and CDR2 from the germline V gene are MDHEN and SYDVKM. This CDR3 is CASSPTLKRQGNIQYF. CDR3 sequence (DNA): TGTGCCAGCAGTCCAACCCTCAAAAGACAGGGGAACATTCAGTACTTC.

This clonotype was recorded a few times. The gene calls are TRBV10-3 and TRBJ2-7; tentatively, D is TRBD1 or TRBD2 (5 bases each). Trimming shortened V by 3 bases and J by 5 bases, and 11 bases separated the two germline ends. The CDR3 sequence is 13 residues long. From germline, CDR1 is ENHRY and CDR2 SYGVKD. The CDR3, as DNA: TGTGCCATCAGTGATCGTGGGACCAACGAGCAGTACTTC. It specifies CAISDRGTNEQYF.

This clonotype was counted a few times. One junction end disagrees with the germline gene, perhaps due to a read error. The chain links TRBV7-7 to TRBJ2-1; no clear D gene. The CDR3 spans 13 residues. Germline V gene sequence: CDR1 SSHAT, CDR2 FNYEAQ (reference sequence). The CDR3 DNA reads TGTGCTAGCAGCTCGGGCGTAAATAATGAGCAGTTCTTC. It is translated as CASSSGVNNEQFF.

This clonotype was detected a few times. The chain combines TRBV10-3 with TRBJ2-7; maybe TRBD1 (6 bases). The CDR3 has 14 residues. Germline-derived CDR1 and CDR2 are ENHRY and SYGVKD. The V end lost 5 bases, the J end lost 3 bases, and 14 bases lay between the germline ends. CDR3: CAISLRGSDYEQYF. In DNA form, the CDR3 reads TGTGCCATCAGTTTGAGGGGGTCGGACTACGAGCAGTACTTC.

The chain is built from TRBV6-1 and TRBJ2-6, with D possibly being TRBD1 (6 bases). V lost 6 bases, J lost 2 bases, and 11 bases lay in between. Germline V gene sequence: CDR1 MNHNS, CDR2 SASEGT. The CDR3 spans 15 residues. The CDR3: CASRQQGAGANVLTF. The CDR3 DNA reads TGTGCCAGCAGACAACAGGGAGCTGGGGCCAACGTCCTGACTTTC.

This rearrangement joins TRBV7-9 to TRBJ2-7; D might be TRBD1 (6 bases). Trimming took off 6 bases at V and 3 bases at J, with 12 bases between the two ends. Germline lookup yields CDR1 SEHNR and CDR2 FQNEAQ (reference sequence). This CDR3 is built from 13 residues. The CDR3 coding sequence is TGTGCCAGCAGAAAGGGGGTAAACTACGAGCAGTACTTC. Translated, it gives CASRKGVNYEQYF.

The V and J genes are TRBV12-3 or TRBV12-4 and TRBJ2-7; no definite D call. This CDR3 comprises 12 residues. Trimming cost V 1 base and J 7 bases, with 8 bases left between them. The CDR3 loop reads CASSLGFKEQYF. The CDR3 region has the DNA TGTGCCAGCAGTTTAGGGTTTAAGGAGCAGTACTTC.

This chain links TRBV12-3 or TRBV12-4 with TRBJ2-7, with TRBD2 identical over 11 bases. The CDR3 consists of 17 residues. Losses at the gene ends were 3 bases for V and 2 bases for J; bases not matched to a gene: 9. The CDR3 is CASSFRLAGGNPYEQYF. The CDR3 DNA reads TGTGCCAGCAGTTTTAGGCTAGCGGGAGGAAACCCCTACGAGCAGTACTTC.

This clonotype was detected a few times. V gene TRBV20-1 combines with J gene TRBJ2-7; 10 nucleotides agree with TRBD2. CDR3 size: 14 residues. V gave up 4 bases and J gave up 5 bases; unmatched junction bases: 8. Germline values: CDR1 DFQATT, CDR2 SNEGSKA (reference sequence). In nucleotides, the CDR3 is TGCAGTGCTACCCTAGCGGGGGCGACAGACGAGCAGTACTTC. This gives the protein CSATLAGATDEQYF.

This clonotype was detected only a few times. The CDR3, as DNA: TGCGCCAGCAGCTTGATGCCTAACACTGAAGCTTTCTTT. It yields the protein CASSLMPNTEAFF. The chain joins TRBV5-1 to TRBJ1-1; D is ambiguous. The CDR3 consists of 13 residues. V dropped 1 base and J dropped 2 bases, with 6 bases sitting between them. Germline V gene sequence: CDR1 SGHRS, CDR2 YFSETQ.

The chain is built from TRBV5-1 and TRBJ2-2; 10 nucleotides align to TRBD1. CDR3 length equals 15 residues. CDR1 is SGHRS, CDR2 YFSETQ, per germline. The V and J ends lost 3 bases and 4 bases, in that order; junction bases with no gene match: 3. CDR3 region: CASSSGTGATGELFF. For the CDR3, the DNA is TGCGCCAGCAGCTCAGGGACAGGGGCCACCGGGGAGCTGTTTTTT.

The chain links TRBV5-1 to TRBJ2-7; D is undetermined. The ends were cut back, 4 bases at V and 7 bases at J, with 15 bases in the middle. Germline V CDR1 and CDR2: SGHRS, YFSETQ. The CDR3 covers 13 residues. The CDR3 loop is CASSLEAVGEQYF. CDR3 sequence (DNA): TGCGCCAGCAGCCTAGAGGCGGTTGGAGAGCAGTACTTC.

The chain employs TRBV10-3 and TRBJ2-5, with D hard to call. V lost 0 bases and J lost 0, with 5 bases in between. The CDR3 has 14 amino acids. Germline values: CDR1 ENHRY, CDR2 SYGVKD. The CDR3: CAISESGYQETQYF. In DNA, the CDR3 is TGTGCCATCAGTGAGTCGGGGTACCAAGAGACCCAGTACTTC.

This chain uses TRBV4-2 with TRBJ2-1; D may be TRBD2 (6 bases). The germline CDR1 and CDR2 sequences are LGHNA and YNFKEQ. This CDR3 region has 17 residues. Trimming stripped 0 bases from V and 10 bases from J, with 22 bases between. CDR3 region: CASSQDPVARGGHEQFF. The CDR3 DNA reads TGTGCCAGCAGCCAAGATCCAGTAGCGAGGGGAGGTCACGAGCAGTTCTTC.

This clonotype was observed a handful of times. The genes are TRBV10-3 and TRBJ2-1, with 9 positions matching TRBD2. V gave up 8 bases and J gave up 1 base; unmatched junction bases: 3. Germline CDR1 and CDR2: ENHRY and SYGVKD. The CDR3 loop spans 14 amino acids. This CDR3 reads CAIGAGGSYNEQFF. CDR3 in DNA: TGTGCCATCGGTGCGGGAGGGTCCTACAATGAGCAGTTCTTC.

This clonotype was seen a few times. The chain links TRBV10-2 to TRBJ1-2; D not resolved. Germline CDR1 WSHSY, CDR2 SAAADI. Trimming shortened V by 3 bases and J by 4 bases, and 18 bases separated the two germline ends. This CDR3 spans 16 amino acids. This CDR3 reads CASSDHGPSFAYGYTF. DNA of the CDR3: TGCGCCAGCAGTGACCACGGTCCGAGTTTCGCCTATGGCTACACCTTC.

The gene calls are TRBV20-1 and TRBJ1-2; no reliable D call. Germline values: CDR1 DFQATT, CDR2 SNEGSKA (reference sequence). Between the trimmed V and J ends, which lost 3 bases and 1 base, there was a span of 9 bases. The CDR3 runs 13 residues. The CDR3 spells CSARDESNYGYTF. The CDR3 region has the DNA TGCAGTGCTAGGGATGAAAGTAACTATGGCTACACCTTC.

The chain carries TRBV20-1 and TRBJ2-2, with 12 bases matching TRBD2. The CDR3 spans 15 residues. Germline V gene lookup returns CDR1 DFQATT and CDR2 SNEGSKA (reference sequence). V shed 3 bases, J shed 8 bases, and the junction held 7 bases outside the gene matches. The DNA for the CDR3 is TGCAGTGCTAGCGAAGGACTAGCGGGAATTGGGGAGCTGTTTTTT. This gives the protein CSASEGLAGIGELFF.

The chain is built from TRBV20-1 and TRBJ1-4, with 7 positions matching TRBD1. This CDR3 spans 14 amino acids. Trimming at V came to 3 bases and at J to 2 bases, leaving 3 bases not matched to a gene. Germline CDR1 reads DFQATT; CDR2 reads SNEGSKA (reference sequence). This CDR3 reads CSARETGTNEKLFF. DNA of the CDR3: TGCAGTGCTAGGGAGACAGGGACTAATGAAAAACTGTTTTTT.

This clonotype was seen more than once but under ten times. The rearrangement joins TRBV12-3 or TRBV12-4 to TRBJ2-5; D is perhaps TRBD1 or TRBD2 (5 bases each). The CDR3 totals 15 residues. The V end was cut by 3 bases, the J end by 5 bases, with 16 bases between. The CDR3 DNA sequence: TGTGCCAGCAGTTTGTCCGGGGCGAGGGTGGAGACCCAGTACTTC. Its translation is CASSLSGARVETQYF.

CDR3 region: CAISESWGTARAQYF. The CDR3 nucleotides read TGTGCCATCAGTGAGTCGTGGGGCACGGCGAGGGCCCAGTACTTC. This chain connects TRBV10-3 to TRBJ2-5; perhaps D is TRBD1 or TRBD2 (5 bases each). Germline CDR1 and CDR2: ENHRY and SYGVKD. The CDR3 extends over 15 amino acids. The V and J ends lost 0 bases and 9 bases respectively, with 17 bases between them.

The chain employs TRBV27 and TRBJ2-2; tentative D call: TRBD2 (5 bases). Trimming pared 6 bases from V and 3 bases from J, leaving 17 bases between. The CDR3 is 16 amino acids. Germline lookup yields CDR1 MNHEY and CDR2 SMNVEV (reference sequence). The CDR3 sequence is CASRKAFRGHTGELFF. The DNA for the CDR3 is TGTGCCAGCAGGAAAGCTTTTCGGGGTCACACCGGGGAGCTGTTTTTT.

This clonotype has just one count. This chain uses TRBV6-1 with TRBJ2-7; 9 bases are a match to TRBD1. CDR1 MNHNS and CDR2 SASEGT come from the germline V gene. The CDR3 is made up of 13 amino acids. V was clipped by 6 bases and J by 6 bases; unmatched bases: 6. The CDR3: CASRRDREGEQYF. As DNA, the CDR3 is TGTGCCAGCAGAAGGGACAGGGAAGGCGAGCAGTACTTC.

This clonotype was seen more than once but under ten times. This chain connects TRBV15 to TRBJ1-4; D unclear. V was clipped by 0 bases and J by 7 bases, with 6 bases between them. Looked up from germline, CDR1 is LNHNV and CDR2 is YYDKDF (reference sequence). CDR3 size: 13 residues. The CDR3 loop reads CATSRDRREKLFF. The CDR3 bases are TGTGCCACCAGCAGAGATCGGCGTGAAAAACTGTTTTTT.